One sample yielded the 19 T cell receptor beta chains listed below, sequenced in a study of T cells and copy number aberrations in small-cell lung cancer. Using immunoSEQ multiplex PCR, the repertoire was profiled, and TCRdb retains in-frame clones only, with some absent. The table records more than 9,500 clones, nearly 80% of them present only once. Sequenced material: normal tissue next to the tumor. These receptor sequences come from a man in his fifties or sixties with small cell lung cancer.

This clone was observed a few times. This chain's CDR3 is CSVEFFRGSYNEQFF. CDR3 DNA sequence: TGCAGCGTTGAATTTTTCAGGGGCTCCTACAATGAGCAGTTCTTC. This chain connects TRBV29-1 to TRBJ2-1; perhaps TRBD1 as D (6 bases). Germline assignment: CDR1 SQVTM and CDR2 ANQGSEA. V gave up 2 bases and J gave up 0 bases, with 11 bases separating them. The CDR3 loop spans 15 amino acids.

The chain uses TRBV27 and TRBJ2-4, with TRBD1 matching over 10 bases. The CDR3 runs to 16 residues. Unmatched junction bases numbered 7, after V lost 5 bases and J lost 3 bases. Germline-derived CDR1 and CDR2 are MNHEY and SMNVEV (reference sequence). The CDR3 DNA follows: TGTGCCAGCAGTCCAGACAGGGGGCTTGACAAAAACATTCAGTACTTC. As protein: CASSPDRGLDKNIQYF.

The gene calls are TRBV5-1 and TRBJ1-1, with D possibly matching TRBD1 (6 bases). The CDR3 extends over 13 amino acids. The V and J ends lost 4 bases and 3 bases respectively, with 10 bases between them. In germline, CDR1 is SGHRS, CDR2 YFSETQ. CDR3 loop: CASSRGQYTEAFF. The CDR3, as DNA: TGCGCCAGCAGCAGAGGACAGTACACTGAAGCTTTCTTT.

This chain connects TRBV4-1 to TRBJ1-1; tentatively, D is TRBD1 (5 bases). The CDR3 length is 15 residues. Trimming took off 0 bases at V and 3 bases at J, with 11 bases between the two ends. Per the germline V gene, CDR1 is MGHRA and CDR2 is YSYEKL. DNA for the CDR3: TGCGCCAGCAGCCAAGAGTTGGGGGGGGACACTGAAGCTTTCTTT. It is translated as CASSQELGGDTEAFF.

The CDR3: CSVSTSSNEKLFF. The CDR3 DNA follows: TGCAGCGTCTCCACGTCGTCAAATGAAAAACTGTTTTTT. This chain links TRBV29-1 with TRBJ1-4; D is ambiguous. Looked up from germline, CDR1 is SQVTM and CDR2 is ANQGSEA. The CDR3 is 13 amino acids. Deletions cut 6 bases from V and 5 bases from J, with 13 bases between.

V and J are TRBV14 and TRBJ2-3; TRBD2 matches at 7 bases. Germline V CDR1 and CDR2: SGHDN, FVKESK. The CDR3 is 18 amino acids. V trimming: 0 bases; J trimming: 3 bases; junction bases outside the gene matches: 12. The CDR3 region is CASSQDHWGRAETDTQYF. In DNA, the CDR3 is TGTGCCAGCAGCCAAGATCATTGGGGGAGGGCCGAGACAGATACGCAGTATTTT. The entire variable domain, with the rest obtained from reference TRBV14 and TRBJ2-3, is as follows: EAGVTQFPSHSVIEKGQTVTLRCDPISGHDNLYWYRRVMGKEIKFLLHFVKESKQDESGMPNNRFLAERTGGTYSTLKVQPAELEDSGVYFCASSQDHWGRAETDTQYFGPGTRLTVL.

V is TRBV5-5 and J is TRBJ1-2, with a tentative D call TRBD1 (5 bases). CDR1 is SGHKS, CDR2 YYEKEE, per germline (reference sequence). V was trimmed by 1 base and J by 8 bases, leaving 12 bases between them. The CDR3 runs to 13 residues. The CDR3: CASSLYSGRGYTF. The CDR3 DNA is TGTGCCAGCAGCTTGTACTCAGGGCGAGGCTACACCTTC.

The rearrangement uses TRBV13 and TRBJ1-1, with D possibly TRBD1 on 5 matching bases. From germline, CDR1 is PRHDT and CDR2 FYEKMQ (reference sequence). This CDR3 is built from 15 residues. Trimming took 5 bases from V and 1 from J, leaving 14 bases between them. The CDR3 spells CASSNYGGTNTEAFF. For the CDR3, the DNA is TGTGCCAGCAGCAACTACGGAGGGACGAACACTGAAGCTTTCTTT.

Details on this clone: Germline and junction disagree at one end, which may indicate a read error. The rearrangement links TRBV10-3 to TRBJ2-3, with TRBD2 matching 7 bases. CDR1 ENHRY and CDR2 SYGVKD come from the germline V gene. The CDR3 length is 15 residues. The CDR3 reads CATSDERGYTDTQYF. The DNA of the CDR3 is TGTGCCACCAGTGATGAGCGGGGCTACACAGATACGCAGTATTTT.

This clone is judged medium-sized (0.01 to 0.1%). V and J are TRBV4-2 and TRBJ2-1; no firm D call. V was pared by 0 bases and J by 6 bases, with 3 bases between. CDR1 LGHNA and CDR2 YNFKEQ come from the germline V gene. The CDR3 has 12 residues. The CDR3 is CASSQDSNEQFF. The CDR3 region has the DNA TGTGCCAGCAGCCAAGATTCCAATGAGCAGTTCTTC.

The chain joins TRBV19 to TRBJ1-1, with TRBD1 matching 7 bases. The CDR3 consists of 13 residues. V was clipped by 6 bases and J by 9 bases; unmatched bases: 10. Looked up from germline, CDR1 is LNHDA and CDR2 is SQIVND (reference sequence). The CDR3 DNA reads TGTGCCAGTAGCCAACAGGGGACGCCCAAAGCTTTCTTT. Translating it yields CASSQQGTPKAFF.

The J gene is TRBJ1-1, the V gene TRBV5-4, with D unclear. With 5 bases removed from V and 1 base from J, the gap between germline ends came to 21 bases. Germline V CDR1 and CDR2: SGHNT, YYREEE (reference sequence). The CDR3 runs to 17 residues. CDR3 residues: CASSNGLWEARNTEAFF. The CDR3 coding sequence is TGTGCCAGCAGTAACGGGCTTTGGGAAGCACGGAACACTGAAGCTTTCTTT.

The rearrangement links TRBV21-1 to TRBJ1-1; TRBD1, the table's D call, lacks a check against the DNA. TRBV21-1 is assigned pseudogene status. CDR3 length: 15 amino acids. The DNA for the CDR3 is TGTGCCAGCAGCATCCCGGGACAGCCGTACCCTAGGGCTTTCTTT. Protein: CASSIPGQPYPRAFF.

The chain's CDR3 is CASSAETAAYTF. The DNA of the CDR3 is TGTGCCAGCAGCGCCGAAACGGCAGCCTACACCTTC. The chain joins TRBV5-4 to TRBJ1-2; no firm D call. The CDR3 has 12 amino acids. Looked up from germline, CDR1 is SGHNT and CDR2 is YYREEE (reference sequence). V was cut by 4 bases and J by 10 bases, with 14 bases left in between.

This clone was detected only a few times. V is TRBV5-1 and J is TRBJ2-1; 11 bases are a match to TRBD2. Per the germline V gene, CDR1 is SGHRS and CDR2 is YFSETQ. J lost 0 bases, V lost 6 bases, and 20 bases had no gene match. The CDR3 extends over 21 amino acids. The CDR3 nucleotides read TGCGCCAGCAACCCCACGGGAAGGGAGGTGACTAGCGGGAACTCCTACAATGAGCAGTTCTTC. It specifies CASNPTGREVTSGNSYNEQFF.

The chain joins TRBV5-1 to TRBJ1-1, with D perhaps matching TRBD1 (5 bases). This CDR3 contains 14 residues. V was pared by 0 bases and J by 2 bases, with 8 bases between. Germline loops: CDR1 SGHRS, CDR2 YFSETQ. CDR3 sequence reads: CASSLDGANTEAFF. The CDR3, as DNA: TGCGCCAGCAGCTTGGACGGGGCCAACACTGAAGCTTTCTTT.

J is TRBJ1-4 and V is TRBV5-1, with TRBD1 identical over 9 bases. The length of the CDR3 is 16 residues. Germline V gene lookup returns CDR1 SGHRS and CDR2 YFSETQ. The V segment lost 5 bases and the J segment 1 base; nucleotides outside the gene matches: 6. The CDR3 DNA reads as TGCGCCAGCAGGTTGAACAGGGGGCGAACTAATGAAAAACTGTTTTTT. Amino acid sequence: CASRLNRGRTNEKLFF.

The V call is TRBV2, the J call TRBJ2-5; D remains ambiguous. Trimming shortened V by 0 bases and J by 5 bases, and 13 bases separated the two germline ends. Per the germline V gene, CDR1 is SNHLY and CDR2 is FYNNEI. The CDR3 runs 15 residues. The CDR3 coding sequence is TGTGCCAGCAGTGAAGCAGGTCTAAGTGGTGAGACCCAGTACTTC. Translation gives CASSEAGLSGETQYF.

The chain joins TRBV2 to TRBJ2-1, with 7 bases lining up with TRBD2. The germline CDR1 and CDR2 sequences are SNHLY and FYNNEI. J lost 3 bases, V lost 8 bases, and 1 base had no gene match. The CDR3 totals 12 residues. The chain's CDR3 is CASGGVYNEQFF. The CDR3 nucleotides read TGTGCCAGCGGGGGGGTCTACAATGAGCAGTTCTTC.